Presented here are 9 T cell receptor beta chains from one specimen sequenced in a study of cytomegalovirus exposure and HLA in healthy donors. Primers included in the PCR were 60 Vbeta and 13 Jbeta primers. Data came from immunoSEQ multiplex PCR; TCRdb stores just in-frame clones and leaves some out. The data hold fewer than 95,000 clones, with roughly 63% observed a single time. Sequenced sample: PBMCs. Receptors originate from a woman aged 45-65 years in good health and CMV-seropositive.

This clone is a singleton in its sample. The chain carries TRBV7-3 and TRBJ1-1; TRBD1 is a possible D gene (6 bases). Trimming took 8 bases from V and 0 from J, leaving 25 bases between them. The germline gives CDR1 SGHTA, CDR2 FQGTGA. CDR3 length: 18 amino acids. Here the CDR3 DNA reads TGTGCCAGCCCGGGGGGGGTGATACCGGGACAAATGAACACTGAAGCTTTCTTT. Its protein is CASPGGVIPGQMNTEAFF.

CDR3 bases: TGTGCCAGCAGCTTAGCGCTAGGGGTCGATACTGAAGCTTTCTTT. This translates into CASSLALGVDTEAFF. The chain has TRBV7-6 and TRBJ1-1, with a tentative D call TRBD1 (5 bases). The germline CDR1 and CDR2 sequences are SGHVS and FNYEAQ. This CDR3 comprises 15 residues. V lost 0 bases, J lost 5 bases, and 13 bases lay in between.

The chain is built from TRBV28 and TRBJ2-7; 8 bases map to TRBD1. CDR1 is MDHEN and CDR2 is SYDVKM in the germline V gene. This CDR3 has 14 residues. V shed 5 bases, J shed 3 bases, and the junction held 6 bases outside the gene matches. The CDR3 sequence is CASSHPTGGYEQYF. DNA of the CDR3: TGTGCCAGCAGTCATCCCACAGGGGGCTACGAGCAGTACTTC.

The V and J genes are TRBV27 and TRBJ1-2; 10 bases match TRBD1. V shed 3 bases, J shed 7 bases, and the junction held 5 bases outside the gene matches. Per germline, CDR1 MNHEY and CDR2 SMNVEV (reference sequence). The CDR3 is 14 amino acids. In nucleotides, the CDR3 is TGTGCCAGCAGTTTGACAGGGGGCTTTGGTGGCTACACCTTC. This codes for CASSLTGGFGGYTF.

The chain employs TRBV27 and TRBJ1-2; D is perhaps TRBD1 (6 bases). Between the trimmed V and J ends, which lost 3 bases and 4 bases, there was a span of 15 bases. Per the germline V gene, CDR1 is MNHEY and CDR2 is SMNVEV (reference sequence). The CDR3 spans 15 residues. The DNA for the CDR3 is TGTGCCAGCAGTTTCTTGGGGGCCGAGGGCTATGGCTACACCTTC. Translated: CASSFLGAEGYGYTF.

This clone was counted between two and nine times. Other DNA variants within this sample encode the same CDR3. The chain carries TRBV5-6 and TRBJ2-7; a weak D match, TRBD2 (6 bases). V lost 2 bases and J 0 bases, leaving 9 bases between the germline ends. Looked up from germline, CDR1 is SGHDT and CDR2 is YYEEEE. There are 14 residues in the CDR3. The CDR3 is CASSFGGPSYEQYF. CDR3 DNA sequence: TGTGCCAGCAGCTTCGGGGGACCCTCCTACGAGCAGTACTTC.

The V call is TRBV19, the J call TRBJ2-2; the match to TRBD1 covers 12 bases. This CDR3 is 16 amino acids long. CDR1 is LNHDA and CDR2 is SQIVND in the germline V gene (reference sequence). V lost 4 bases and J lost 2; bases outside the gene matches: 2. Written as DNA, the CDR3 is TGTGCCAGTAGTAAAGGGACAGGGGGCAACACCGGGGAGCTGTTTTTT. This codes for CASSKGTGGNTGELFF.

The rearrangement links TRBV7-8 to TRBJ1-2; the D is unclear. The CDR3 totals 15 residues. The V gene lost 1 base and the J gene lost 4 bases, with 13 bases spanning the gap. Germline V gives CDR1 SGHVS, CDR2 FQNEAQ. CDR3 DNA: TGTGCCAGCAGCTTAGATGAGCGGGGTTTCTATGGCTACACCTTC. Its protein product is CASSLDERGFYGYTF.

This clone was counted only a few times. This chain connects TRBV5-6 to TRBJ1-1; no firm D call. V lost 2 bases and J lost 0, with 8 bases in between. The CDR3 extends over 14 amino acids. Germline V lookup: CDR1 SGHDT, CDR2 YYEEEE. CDR3 DNA: TGTGCCAGCAGCTTAACAGAGATGAACACTGAAGCTTTCTTT. Amino acid sequence: CASSLTEMNTEAFF.